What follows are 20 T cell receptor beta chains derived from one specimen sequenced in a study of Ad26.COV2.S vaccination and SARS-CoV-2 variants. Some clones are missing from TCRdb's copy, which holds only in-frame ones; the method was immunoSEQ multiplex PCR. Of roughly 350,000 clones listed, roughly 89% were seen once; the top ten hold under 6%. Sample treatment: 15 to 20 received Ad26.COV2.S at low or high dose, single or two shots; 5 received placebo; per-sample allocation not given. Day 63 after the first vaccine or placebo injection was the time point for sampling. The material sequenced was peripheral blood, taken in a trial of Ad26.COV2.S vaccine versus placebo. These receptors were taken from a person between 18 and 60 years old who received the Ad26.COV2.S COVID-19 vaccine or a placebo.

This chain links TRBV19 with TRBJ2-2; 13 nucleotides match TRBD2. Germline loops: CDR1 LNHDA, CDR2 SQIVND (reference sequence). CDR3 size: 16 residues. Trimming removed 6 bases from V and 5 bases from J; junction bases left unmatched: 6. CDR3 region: CASRPLAGGRTGELFF. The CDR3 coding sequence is TGTGCCAGTAGACCACTAGCGGGGGGGCGTACCGGGGAGCTGTTTTTT. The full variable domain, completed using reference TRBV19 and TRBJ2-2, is DGGITQSPKYLFRKEGQNVTLSCEQNLNHDAMYWYRQDPGQGLRLIYYSQIVNDFQKGDIAEGYSVSREKKESFPLTVTSAQKNPTAFYLCASRPLAGGRTGELFFGEGSRLTVL.

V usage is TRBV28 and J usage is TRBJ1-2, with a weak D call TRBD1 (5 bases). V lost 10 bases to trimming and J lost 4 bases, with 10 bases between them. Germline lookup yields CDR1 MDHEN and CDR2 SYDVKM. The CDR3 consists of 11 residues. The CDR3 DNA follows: TGTGCCACCACGGGGACCTATGGCTACACCTTC. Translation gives CATTGTYGYTF.

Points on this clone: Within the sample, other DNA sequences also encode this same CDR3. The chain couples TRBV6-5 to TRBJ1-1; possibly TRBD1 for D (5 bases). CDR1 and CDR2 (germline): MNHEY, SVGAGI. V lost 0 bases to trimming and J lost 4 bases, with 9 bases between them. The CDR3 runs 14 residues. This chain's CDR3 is CASSYSIGGTEAFF. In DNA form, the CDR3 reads TGTGCCAGCAGTTACTCGATTGGGGGCACTGAAGCTTTCTTT.

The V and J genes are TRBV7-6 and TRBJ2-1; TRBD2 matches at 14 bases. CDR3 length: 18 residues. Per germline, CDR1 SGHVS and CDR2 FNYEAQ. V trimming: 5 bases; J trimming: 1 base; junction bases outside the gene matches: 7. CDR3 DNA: TGTGCCAGCAGCGGACTAGCGGGGGGCCGAAGGTCCTACAATGAGCAGTTCTTC. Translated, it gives CASSGLAGGRRSYNEQFF.

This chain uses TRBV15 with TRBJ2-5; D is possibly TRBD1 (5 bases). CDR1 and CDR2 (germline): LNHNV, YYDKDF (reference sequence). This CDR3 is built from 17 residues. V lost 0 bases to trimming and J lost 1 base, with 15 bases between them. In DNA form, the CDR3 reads TGTGCCACCAGCAGAGACACAGGCCCCGGTCCCCAAGAGACCCAGTACTTC. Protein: CATSRDTGPGPQETQYF. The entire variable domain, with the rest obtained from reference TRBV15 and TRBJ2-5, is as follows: DAMVIQNPRYQVTQFGKPVTLSCSQTLNHNVMYWYQQKSSQAPKLLFHYYDKDFNNEADTPDNFQSRRPNTSFCFLDIRSPGLGDTAMYLCATSRDTGPGPQETQYFGPGTRLLVL.

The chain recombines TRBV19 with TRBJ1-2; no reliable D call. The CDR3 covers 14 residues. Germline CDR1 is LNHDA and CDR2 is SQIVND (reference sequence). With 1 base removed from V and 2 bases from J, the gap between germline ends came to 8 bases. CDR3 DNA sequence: TGTGCCAGTAGTATAGTATTGGCGAACTATGGCTACACCTTC. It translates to CASSIVLANYGYTF.

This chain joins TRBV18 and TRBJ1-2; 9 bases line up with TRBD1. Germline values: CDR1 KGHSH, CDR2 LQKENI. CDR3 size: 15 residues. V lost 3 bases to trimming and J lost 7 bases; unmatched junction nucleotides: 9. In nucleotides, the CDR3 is TGTGCCAGCTCACCCCAGGGACAGGGATCCGGTGGCTACACCTTC. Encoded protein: CASSPQGQGSGGYTF. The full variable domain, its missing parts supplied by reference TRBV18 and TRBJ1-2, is NAGVMQNPRHLVRRRGQEARLRCSPMKGHSHVYWYRQLPEEGLKFMVYLQKENIIDESGMPKERFSAEFPKEGPSILRIQQVVRGDSAAYFCASSPQGQGSGGYTFGSGTRLTVV.

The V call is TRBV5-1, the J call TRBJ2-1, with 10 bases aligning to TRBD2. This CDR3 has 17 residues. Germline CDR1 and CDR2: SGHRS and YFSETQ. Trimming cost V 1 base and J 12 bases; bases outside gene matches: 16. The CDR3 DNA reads TGCGCCAGCAGCTTGCAACCAGCGGGAGGGCCGATCGTCGGGCAGTTCTTC. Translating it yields CASSLQPAGGPIVGQFF.

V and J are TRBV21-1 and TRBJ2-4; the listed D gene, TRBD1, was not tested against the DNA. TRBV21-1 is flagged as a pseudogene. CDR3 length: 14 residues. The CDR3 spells CASSKEGRVDIQYF. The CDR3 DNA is TGTGCCAGCAGCAAAGAGGGCAGGGTGGACATTCAGTACTTC.

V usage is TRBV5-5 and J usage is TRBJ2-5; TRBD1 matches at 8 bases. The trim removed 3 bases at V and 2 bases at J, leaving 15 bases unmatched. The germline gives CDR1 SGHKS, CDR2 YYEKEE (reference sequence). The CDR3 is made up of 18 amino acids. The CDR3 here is CASSWRTGTSSGQETQYF. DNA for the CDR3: TGTGCCAGCAGCTGGAGGACAGGGACAAGTTCGGGGCAAGAGACCCAGTACTTC.

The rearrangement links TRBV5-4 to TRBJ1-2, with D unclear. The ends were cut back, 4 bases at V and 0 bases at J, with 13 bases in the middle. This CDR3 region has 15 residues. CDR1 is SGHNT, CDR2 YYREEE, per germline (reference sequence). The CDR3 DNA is TGTGCCAGCAGCCTGAACAGTAGAACTAACTATGGCTACACCTTC. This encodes CASSLNSRTNYGYTF.

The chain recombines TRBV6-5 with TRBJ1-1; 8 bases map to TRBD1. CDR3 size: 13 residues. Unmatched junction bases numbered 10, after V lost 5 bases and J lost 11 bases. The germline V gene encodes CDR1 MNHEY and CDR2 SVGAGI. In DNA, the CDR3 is TGTGCCAGCAGTAGAAACCGGGACAGGAGGGCTTTCTTT. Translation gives CASSRNRDRRAFF.

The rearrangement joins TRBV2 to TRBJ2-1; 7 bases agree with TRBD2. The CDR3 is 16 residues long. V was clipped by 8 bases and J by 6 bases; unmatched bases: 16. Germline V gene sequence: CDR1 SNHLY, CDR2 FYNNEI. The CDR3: CASVGEVGGEGNEQFF. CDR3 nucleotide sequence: TGTGCCAGCGTGGGGGAAGTGGGAGGGGAGGGCAATGAGCAGTTCTTC. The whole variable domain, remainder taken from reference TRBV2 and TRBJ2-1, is EPEVTQTPSHQVTQMGQEVILRCVPISNHLYFYWYRQILGQKVEFLVSFYNNEISEKSEIFDDQFSVERPDGSNFTLKIRSTKLEDSAMYFCASVGEVGGEGNEQFFGPGTRLTVL.

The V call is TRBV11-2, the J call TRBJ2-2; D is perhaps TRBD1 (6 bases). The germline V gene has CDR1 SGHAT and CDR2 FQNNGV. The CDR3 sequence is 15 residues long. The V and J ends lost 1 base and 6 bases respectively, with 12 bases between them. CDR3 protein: CASSLVGGASGELFF. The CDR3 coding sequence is TGTGCCAGCAGCTTAGTTGGGGGCGCATCCGGGGAGCTGTTTTTT.

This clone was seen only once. CDR3 DNA sequence: TGTGCCAGCAGCCGAGGGACAGGGTTCTCCAACCAGCCCCAGCATTTT. This codes for CASSRGTGFSNQPQHF. The gene calls are TRBV3-1 (or the pseudogene TRBV3-2) and TRBJ1-5; TRBD1 matches at 9 bases. This CDR3 has 16 amino acids. The germline gives CDR1 LGHDT, CDR2 YNNKEL (reference sequence). With V trimmed by 4 bases and J by 7 bases, 11 bases remained unmatched.

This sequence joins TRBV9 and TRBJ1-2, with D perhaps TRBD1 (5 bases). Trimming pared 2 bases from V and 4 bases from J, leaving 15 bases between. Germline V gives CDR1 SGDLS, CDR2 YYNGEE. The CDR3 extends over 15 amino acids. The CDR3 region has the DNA TGTGCCAGCAGCGTGGGGGTAACGGGGAGCTATGGCTACACCTTC. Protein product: CASSVGVTGSYGYTF.

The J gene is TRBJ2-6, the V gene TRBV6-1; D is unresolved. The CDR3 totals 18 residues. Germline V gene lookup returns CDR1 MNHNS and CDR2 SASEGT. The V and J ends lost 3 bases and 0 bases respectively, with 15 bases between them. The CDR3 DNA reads TGTGCCAGCAGTGACCATACACCCTCCCCCTCTGGGGCCAACGTCCTGACTTTC. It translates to CASSDHTPSPSGANVLTF.

The CDR3 reads CASSRTLEETQYF. The CDR3 bases are TGTGCCAGCAGCAGAACCCTTGAGGAGACCCAGTACTTC. This chain uses TRBV6-5 with TRBJ2-5; D gene ambiguous. There are 13 residues in the CDR3. The germline V gene encodes CDR1 MNHEY and CDR2 SVGAGI. Trimming stripped 6 bases from V and 5 bases from J, with 13 bases between.

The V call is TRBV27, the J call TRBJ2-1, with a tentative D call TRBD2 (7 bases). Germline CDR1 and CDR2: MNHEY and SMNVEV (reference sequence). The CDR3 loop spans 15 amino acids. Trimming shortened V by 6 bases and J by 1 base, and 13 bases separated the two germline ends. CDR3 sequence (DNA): TGTGCCAGCAGCCTGGGGGGGGCTTCCTACAATGAGCAGTTCTTC. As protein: CASSLGGASYNEQFF.

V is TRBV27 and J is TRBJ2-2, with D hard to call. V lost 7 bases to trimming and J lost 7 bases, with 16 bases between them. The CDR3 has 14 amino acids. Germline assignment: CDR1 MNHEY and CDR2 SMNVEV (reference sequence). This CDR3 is CASTRYLGLGELFF. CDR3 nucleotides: TGTGCCAGCACACGATACTTGGGCCTCGGGGAGCTGTTTTTT.